This entry is about one T cell receptor (beta chain). The antigen remains undetermined. The CDR3 totals 15 residues. Looked up from germline, CDR1 is LNHDA and CDR2 is SQIVND (reference sequence). V lost 2 bases to trimming and J lost 5 bases; unmatched junction nucleotides: 4. Assay used: immunoSEQ multiplex PCR; TCRdb lists only in-frame clones, some missing. The sample shows some 50,000 clones, 94% of them seen only once. This entry belongs to a study of cytomegalovirus exposure and HLA in healthy donors. Overall study: In a later analysis, the roughly 120 validation repertoires were reported to have used the same platform as the approximately 620 first-cohort repertoires.

Study-level points and caveats: Diagnosis of cytomegalovirus status made by the classifier reportedly showed high specificity and sensitivity. The study flagged some 170 TCR beta chains as cytomegalovirus-associated. Most sequenced TCRs were rare (though some public TCRs occurred in many donors).

This clonotype originated in a woman younger than 30 in good health and CMV-seropositive. The chain links TRBV19 to TRBJ2-5; 11 bases are shared with TRBD2. Sequenced sample: PBMCs. CDR3 in DNA: TGTGCCAGTAGTATAACTAGCGGGAGTGTGGAGACCCAGTACTTC. Translation: CASSITSGSVETQYF. Complete variable domain (other parts from reference TRBV19 and TRBJ2-5): DGGITQSPKYLFRKEGQNVTLSCEQNLNHDAMYWYRQDPGQGLRLIYYSQIVNDFQKGDIAEGYSVSREKKESFPLTVTSAQKNPTAFYLCASSITSGSVETQYFGPGTRLLVL.